This entry is about one T cell receptor (beta chain). No antigen is known for it. Individual cDNA molecules received unique molecular identifiers. TCRdb called the 5' RACE reads again in MiXCR, with one record for every CDR3 protein. The sample carries approximately 69,000 distinct CDR3 sequences, over 10% recorded once. This sample was included in a study of early T cells in non-severe SARS-CoV-2 infection. General study findings and limits: Anti-spike CD8 responses were favored in VDJdb matching, and private and CD4 specificities were missed.

CDR3 length: 13 residues. V was cut by 4 bases and J by 6 bases, with 12 bases left in between. Per germline, CDR1 SQVTM and CDR2 ANQGSEA. Sequences were derived from whole blood, sampled at baseline. V is TRBV29-1 and J is TRBJ2-2; unclear D gene. This clonotype originated in an adult who was a healthcare worker with PCR-confirmed SARS-CoV-2 infection or an uninfected control (not recorded which). The chain's CDR3 is CSVVGYIAGELFF. Here the CDR3 DNA reads TGCAGCGTTGTTGGATACATCGCCGGGGAGCTGTTTTTT.